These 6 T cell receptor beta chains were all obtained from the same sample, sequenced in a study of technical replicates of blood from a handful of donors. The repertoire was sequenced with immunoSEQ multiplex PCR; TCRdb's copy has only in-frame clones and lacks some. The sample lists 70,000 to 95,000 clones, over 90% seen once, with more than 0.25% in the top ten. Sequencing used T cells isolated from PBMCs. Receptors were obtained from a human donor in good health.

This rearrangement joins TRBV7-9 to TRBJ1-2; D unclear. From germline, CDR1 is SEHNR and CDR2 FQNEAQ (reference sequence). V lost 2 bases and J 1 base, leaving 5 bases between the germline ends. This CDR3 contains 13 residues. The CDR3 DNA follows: TGTGCCAGCAGCTTACCATTTAACTATGGCTACACCTTC. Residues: CASSLPFNYGYTF.

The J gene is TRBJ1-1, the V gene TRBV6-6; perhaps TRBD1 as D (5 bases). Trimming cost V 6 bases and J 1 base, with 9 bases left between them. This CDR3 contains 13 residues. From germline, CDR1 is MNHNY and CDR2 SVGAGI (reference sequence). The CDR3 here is CASSLQGNTEAFF. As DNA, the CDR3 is TGTGCCAGCAGCCTCCAGGGGAACACTGAAGCTTTCTTT.

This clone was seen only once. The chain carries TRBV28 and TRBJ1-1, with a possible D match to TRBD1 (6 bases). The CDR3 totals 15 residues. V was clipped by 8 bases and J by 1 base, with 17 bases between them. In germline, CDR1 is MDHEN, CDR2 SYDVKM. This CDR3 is CASGQGGGRNTEAFF. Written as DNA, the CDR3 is TGTGCCAGCGGCCAGGGTGGGGGCCGGAACACTGAAGCTTTCTTT.

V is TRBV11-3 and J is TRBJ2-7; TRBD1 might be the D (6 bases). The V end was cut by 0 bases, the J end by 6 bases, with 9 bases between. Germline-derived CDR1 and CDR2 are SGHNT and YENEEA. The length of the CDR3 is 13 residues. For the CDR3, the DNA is TGTGCCAGCAGCTTAGAGGGGGCGCTCGAGCAGTACTTC. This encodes CASSLEGALEQYF. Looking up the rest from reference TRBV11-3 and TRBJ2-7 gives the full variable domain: EAGVVQSPRYKIIEKKQPVAFWCNPISGHNTLYWYLQNLGQGPELLIRYENEEAVDDSQLPKDRFSAERLKGVDSTLKIQPAELGDSAVYLCASSLEGALEQYFGPGTRLTVT.

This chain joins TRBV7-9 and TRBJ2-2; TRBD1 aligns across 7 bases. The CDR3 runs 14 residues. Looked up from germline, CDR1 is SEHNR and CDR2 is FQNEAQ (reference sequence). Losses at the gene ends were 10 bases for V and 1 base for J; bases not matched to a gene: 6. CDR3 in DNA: TGTGCCACGTCTCGACAGGGGAACACCGGGGAGCTGTTTTTT. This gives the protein CATSRQGNTGELFF.

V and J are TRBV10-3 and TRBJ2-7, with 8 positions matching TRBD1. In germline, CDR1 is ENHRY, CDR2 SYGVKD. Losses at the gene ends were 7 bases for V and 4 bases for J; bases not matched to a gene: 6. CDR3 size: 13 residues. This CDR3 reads CAITPGQAYEQYF. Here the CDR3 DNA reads TGTGCCATCACTCCGGGACAGGCTTACGAGCAGTACTTC.